The entry that follows covers one T cell receptor beta chain sequence. TCRdb reanalysed the 5' RACE reads using MiXCR and keeps one entry per CDR3 protein. The top ten clones hold 25% to 35% of a sample with about 32,000 distinct CDR3 sequences, less than 11% of them seen once. Described time point: blood at routine non-recurrence follow-up after resection. Germline CDR1 is MNHEY and CDR2 is SMNVEV (reference sequence). The V end lost 0 bases, the J end lost 6 bases, and 5 bases lay between the germline ends. The CDR3 is 13 residues long. The entry originates in a study of spatial heterogeneity in lung cancer. Study information: Where they were available, follow-up PBMC samples were sequenced, at a median of about 22 months after resection.

The TCR comes from a female donor with early-stage non-small cell lung cancer. Here the sequenced sample was PBMCs, taken at follow-up. The chain carries TRBV27 and TRBJ2-2; D is unresolved. Written as DNA, the CDR3 is TGTGCCAGCAGTTTATCGGTGGCCGGGGAGCTGTTTTTT. It encodes CASSLSVAGELFF.